This TCR beta chain was profiled in a study of blood T cell repertoires in COVID-19 (TCRdb year 2020). In terms of the full investigation: The collaborator samples originated in the United States, Italy and Spain and spanned the acute and convalescent phases of COVID-19. The material from the prospective study consisted of cDNA or gDNA derived from T cells, B-cell-depleted T cells, or PBMCs. Deeply sampled blood TCRbeta repertoires from subjects exposed to, actively infected with, or recovered from COVID-19 were included in the dataset. The repertoires were released in a freely available public database meant as a resource for research on the immune response to SARS-CoV-2. The samples were drawn from the first 160 participants of the ongoing ImmuneRACE study and from 1,254 subjects provided by 6 global collaborators. The sample metadata nearly always contained a de-identified subject ID, COVID-19 status, age in years and sex. HLA class I and class II types, where available, came from metadata supplied by the sample provider rather than from assay-based typing. Summary of the overall study and its limitations: Clinical and demographic metadata were provided uncurated, with the amount varying by source and participant.

Its CDR3 holds 13 amino acids, cysteine through phenylalanine. The retained sequence is limited to the CDR3, 39 bases, with the frame set at the first base. The junction carries 8 bases between V and J, which are trimmed by 5 bases and 1 base respectively. Sequences SGHTA (CDR1) and FQGNSA (CDR2) are obtained from the germline V gene. To note about this clone: Which antigen it targets is not known. Base-call qualities are not available, and no considerably larger clone is one nucleotide away.

The immunoSEQ Assay, a bias-controlled multiplex PCR, was used to amplify TCRbeta CDR3 regions from genomic DNA. On the authors' methods: Within the assay, amplification of reference gene primers was used to estimate how many nucleated cells each sample contained. To quantify the absolute abundance of each unique TCRbeta CDR3 rearrangement, sequence reads were collapsed and filtered. For each sample, productive Simpson clonality was calculated as the square root of Simpson's diversity index over productive rearrangements. TCRdb's version of the immuneACCESS table is confined to in-frame rearrangements and falls short of the full clone set. An unresolved V gene accounts for under half of the shortfall where checked; the remainder is of unknown origin. V and J calls plus clone size are reproduced from that table; the DNA served to infer D and trimming. This sample gives some 100,000 clones in total; roughly 80% of them show up just once. Of the sample, about 4.5% is held by the ten largest clones.

Collaborating institutions collected whole blood in K2EDTA tubes following their own protocols. For TCRbeta analysis, collaborators shipped samples as frozen whole blood, isolated PBMCs, or DNA extracted from either of those sample types. Sequenced material: peripheral blood. The sequence derives from a man in his sixties with acute or convalescent COVID-19. This sequence uses TRBV7-2 and TRBJ1-1; the D gene identity is not certain. CDR3 protein: CASSIRQNTEAFF. The nucleotide sequence is given as TGTGCCAGCAGCATACGACAGAACACTGAAGCTTTCTTT.